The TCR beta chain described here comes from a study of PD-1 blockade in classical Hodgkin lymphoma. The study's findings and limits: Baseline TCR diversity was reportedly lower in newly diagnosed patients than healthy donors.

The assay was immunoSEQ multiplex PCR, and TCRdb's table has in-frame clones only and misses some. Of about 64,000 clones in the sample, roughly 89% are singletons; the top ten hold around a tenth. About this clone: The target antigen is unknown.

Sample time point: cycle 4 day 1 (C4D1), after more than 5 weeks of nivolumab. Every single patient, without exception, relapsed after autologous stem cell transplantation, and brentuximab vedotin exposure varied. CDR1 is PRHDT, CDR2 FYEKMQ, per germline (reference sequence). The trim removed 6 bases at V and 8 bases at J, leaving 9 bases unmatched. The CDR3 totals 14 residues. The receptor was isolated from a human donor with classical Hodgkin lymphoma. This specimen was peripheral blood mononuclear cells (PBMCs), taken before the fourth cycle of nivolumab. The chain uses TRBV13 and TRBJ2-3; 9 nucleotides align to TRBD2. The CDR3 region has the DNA TGTGCCAGCAGTCGGGCGGGGGGGCTGGTTACGCAGTATTTT. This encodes CASSRAGGLVTQYF.